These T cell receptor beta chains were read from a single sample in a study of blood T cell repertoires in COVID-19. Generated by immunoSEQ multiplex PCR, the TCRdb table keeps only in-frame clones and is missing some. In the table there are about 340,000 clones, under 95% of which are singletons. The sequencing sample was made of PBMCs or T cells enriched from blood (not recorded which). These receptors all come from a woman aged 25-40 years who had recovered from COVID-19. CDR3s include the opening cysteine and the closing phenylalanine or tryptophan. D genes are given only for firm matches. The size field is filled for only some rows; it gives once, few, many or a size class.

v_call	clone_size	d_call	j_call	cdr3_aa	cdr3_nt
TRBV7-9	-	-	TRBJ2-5	CASSPPEGGRETQYF	TGTGCCAGCAGCCCTCCAGAGGGGGGGCGAGAGACCCAGTACTTC
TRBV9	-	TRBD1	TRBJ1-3	CASSRRTGRSGNTIYF	TGTGCCAGCAGCCGACGGACAGGGCGTTCAGGAAACACCATATATTTT
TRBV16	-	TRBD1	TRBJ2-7	CASSPLDRASKNYEQYF	TGTGCCAGCAGCCCTCTCGACAGGGCCTCTAAAAACTACGAGCAGTACTTC
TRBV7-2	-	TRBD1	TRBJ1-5	CASSQDRVNQPQHF	TGTGCCAGCAGTCAGGACAGGGTGAATCAGCCCCAGCATTTT
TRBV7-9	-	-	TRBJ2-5	CASSPGETQYF	TGTGCCAGCAGCCCCGGGGAGACCCAGTACTTC
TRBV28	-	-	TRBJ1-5	CASSLLREGQSNQPQHF	TGTGCCAGCAGTTTATTGCGGGAGGGACAAAGCAATCAGCCCCAGCATTTT
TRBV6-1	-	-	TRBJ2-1	CASSEALWTQNEQFF	TGTGCCAGCAGTGAAGCGCTTTGGACTCAAAATGAGCAGTTCTTC
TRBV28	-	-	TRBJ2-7	CASARTVYEQYF	TGTGCCAGCGCAAGGACAGTCTACGAGCAGTACTTC
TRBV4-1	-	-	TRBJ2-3	CASSRGRFTDTQYF	TGCGCCAGCAGCCGTGGCAGGTTCACAGATACGCAGTATTTT
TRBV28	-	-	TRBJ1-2	CASSQTGYGYTF	TGTGCCAGCAGTCAGACAGGCTATGGCTACACCTTC
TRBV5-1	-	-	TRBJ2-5	CASMREGETQYF	TGCGCCAGCATGAGGGAAGGAGAGACCCAGTACTTC
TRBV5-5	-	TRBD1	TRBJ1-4	CASSIQGAAEKLFF	TGTGCCAGCAGCATACAGGGGGCTGCTGAAAAACTGTTTTTT
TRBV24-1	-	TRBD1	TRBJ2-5	CATSDLDRGQETQYF	TGTGCCACCAGTGACCTAGACAGGGGCCAAGAGACCCAGTACTTC
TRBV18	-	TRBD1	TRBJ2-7	CASSPGYPRQGDYEQYF	TGTGCCAGCTCACCTGGGTACCCGCGACAGGGGGATTACGAGCAGTACTTC
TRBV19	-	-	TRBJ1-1	CASSTGNLMNTEAFF	TGTGCCAGTAGTACAGGAAACCTAATGAACACTGAAGCTTTCTTT
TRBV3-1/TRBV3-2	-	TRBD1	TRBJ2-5	CASSQVRRIGTGTPQGTQYF	TGTGCCAGCAGCCAAGTCCGACGCATCGGGACAGGGACCCCCCAGGGGACCCAGTACTTC
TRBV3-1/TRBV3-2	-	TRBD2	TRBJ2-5	CASSYTGGQETQYF	TGTGCCAGCAGTTATACGGGGGGACAAGAGACCCAGTACTTC
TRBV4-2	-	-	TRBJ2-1	CASSQESGTGGEQFF	TGTGCCAGCAGCCAAGAGTCGGGAACCGGGGGTGAGCAGTTCTTC
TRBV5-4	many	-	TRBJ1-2	CAYWTVSDGYTF	TGTGCCTACTGGACAGTATCAGATGGCTACACCTTC
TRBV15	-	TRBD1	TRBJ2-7	CATSRGTGVGYEQYF	TGTGCCACCAGCAGAGGGACAGGGGTCGGGTACGAGCAGTACTTC
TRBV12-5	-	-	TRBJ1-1	CASGLRESGTEAFF	TGTGCTAGTGGTTTGAGGGAGAGCGGCACTGAAGCTTTCTTT
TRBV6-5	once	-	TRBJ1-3	CAISRAPGNTIYF	TGTGCCATCAGCAGAGCGCCTGGAAACACCATATATTTT
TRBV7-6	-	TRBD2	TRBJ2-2	CASSLPTSGRAQTGELFF	TGTGCCAGCAGCTTGCCAACTAGCGGGAGGGCCCAGACCGGGGAGCTGTTTTTT
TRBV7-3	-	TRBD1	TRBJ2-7	CASSPGTVSREQYF	TGTGCCAGCAGCCCAGGGACAGTTTCACGCGAGCAGTACTTC
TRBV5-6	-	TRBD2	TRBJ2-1	CASSLGLAAQFF	TGTGCCAGCAGCTTGGGGCTAGCGGCGCAGTTCTTC
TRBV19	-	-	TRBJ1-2	CASSVPNGYGGYTF	TGTGCCAGTTCGGTCCCGAACGGGTACGGGGGCTACACCTTC
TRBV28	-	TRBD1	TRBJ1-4	CASSFGSAGGEKLFF	TGTGCCAGCAGTTTTGGGTCGGCAGGGGGAGAAAAACTGTTTTTT
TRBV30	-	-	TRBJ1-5	CAWSADGGPQHF	TGTGCCTGGAGTGCAGACGGGGGGCCCCAGCATTTT
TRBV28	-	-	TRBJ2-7	CASSPPPGTNYEQYF	TGTGCCAGCAGCCCACCTCCGGGAACCAACTACGAGCAGTACTTC
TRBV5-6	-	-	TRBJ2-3	CASSHGAREGYF	TGTGCCAGCAGCCATGGAGCCAGGGAAGGGTATTTT
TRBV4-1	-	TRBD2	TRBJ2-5	CASSQAGTIRETQYF	TGCGCCAGCAGCCAGGCCGGGACTATCAGAGAGACTCAGTACTTC
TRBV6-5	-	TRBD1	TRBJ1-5	CASSRGQEPQHF	TGTGCCAGCAGTCGAGGACAGGAGCCCCAGCATTTT